The text below deals with one TCR beta chain. The sample comes from a study of blood T cell repertoires in COVID-19. The V end was cut by 10 bases, the J end by 0 bases, with 9 bases between. The CDR3 runs to 13 residues. CDR1 is SEHNR, CDR2 FQNEAQ, per germline (reference sequence). Sequencing used immunoSEQ multiplex PCR; TCRdb keeps in-frame clones, though not all of them. Here the sample spans approximately 170,000 clones, about nine tenths being singletons. The TCR sequence derives from a woman aged 60-75 years with COVID-19, enrolled during active disease. The rearrangement uses TRBV7-9 and TRBJ1-4; D unclear. Material: peripheral blood. The CDR3 nucleotides read TGTGCCATCCTCCAGACAACTAATGAAAAACTGTTTTTT. Encoded protein: CAILQTTNEKLFF.